A selection of T cell receptor beta chains follows, all from one sample in a study of blood T cell repertoires in COVID-19. Repertoires were generated with immunoSEQ multiplex PCR, while TCRdb's copy carries only in-frame clones and drops some. The sample lists under 150,000 clones; about four fifths were seen once. The sample taken for sequencing was peripheral blood. The source of these receptors is a man in his fifties or sixties with acute or convalescent COVID-19. The CDR3 runs from the conserved cysteine through the conserved F or W. The D gene is left open where the match is weak. Clone size is shown for a subset of rows, as once, few, many or a class of expanded clone.

clone_size	v_call	d_call	j_call	cdr3_nt	cdr3_aa
.	TRBV30	.	TRBJ2-7	TGTGCCTGGAGTGTTATTACAGGGTCGATCTACGAGCAGTACTTC	CAWSVITGSIYEQYF
.	TRBV30	TRBD1	TRBJ1-2	TGTGCCTGGTCCGAGGGTTGGACAGGGGTAATTTATGGCTACACCTTC	CAWSEGWTGVIYGYTF
.	TRBV7-9	TRBD1	TRBJ2-4	TGTGCCAGCAGCTCGGGGACAGAGGGTTTAAACATTCAGTACTTC	CASSSGTEGLNIQYF
.	TRBV7-2	TRBD2	TRBJ2-3	TGTGCCAGCAGCTGGAGACTAGCGGGAGAAGCAGATACGCAGTATTTT	CASSWRLAGEADTQYF
.	TRBV9	.	TRBJ2-5	TGTGCCACTAAGAGGGGGGGCCGGGAGACCCAGTACTTC	CATKRGGRETQYF
.	TRBV5-1	.	TRBJ1-3	TGCGCCAGCAGCTTGGACGGACAGAGTGCCTCTGGAAACACCATATATTTT	CASSLDGQSASGNTIYF
once	TRBV7-9	.	TRBJ1-4	TGTGCCAGCAGCCCCCGTAACAGGGAGAATGAAAAACTGTTTTTT	CASSPRNRENEKLFF
.	TRBV5-6	.	TRBJ2-1	TGTGCCAGCACCCAGGGGGGACCCTCCGGTGAGCAGTTCTTC	CASTQGGPSGEQFF
.	TRBV5-1	TRBD1	TRBJ1-2	TGCGCCAGCAGCCTAGGAGGACAGGGGTTGGGCTACACCTTC	CASSLGGQGLGYTF
.	TRBV5-8	.	TRBJ2-1	TGTGCCAGCAGCTTTCGAAGTTTTGCCCCAGATGAGCAGTTCTTC	CASSFRSFAPDEQFF
.	TRBV5-5	.	TRBJ2-7	TGTGCCAGCAGCTTAGGTGACAGCTCCTACGAGCAGTACTTC	CASSLGDSSYEQYF
once	TRBV27	.	TRBJ1-2	TGTGCCAGCAGTCCGAGGTTTGGGTATGGCTACACCTTC	CASSPRFGYGYTF
.	TRBV30	.	TRBJ1-5	TGTGCCTGGACGGGACTGGACAATCAGCCCCAGCATTTT	CAWTGLDNQPQHF
.	TRBV7-9	TRBD1	TRBJ2-3	TGTGCCAGCAGCAAACCGGGACAGGGTCCAGATACGCAGTATTTT	CASSKPGQGPDTQYF
.	TRBV24-1	.	TRBJ1-2	TGTGCCACCAGTGCGCAGGGGACTAACTATGGCTACACCTTC	CATSAQGTNYGYTF
.	TRBV7-3	TRBD1	TRBJ2-6	TGTGCCAGCAGCCCCGGACAGGTCCCAACTGGGGCCAACGTCCTGACTTTC	CASSPGQVPTGANVLTF
.	TRBV19	.	TRBJ2-7	TGTGCCAGTAGTCCCCACAGGGGAGGCAGCGAGCAGTACTTC	CASSPHRGGSEQYF
.	TRBV7-7	TRBD2	TRBJ2-2	TGTGCCAGCAGCTTAGTGGGAGGGACCGGGGAGCTGTTTTTT	CASSLVGGTGELFF
.	TRBV19	.	TRBJ1-1	TGTGCCAGTAGTAGAGGCCAGGGAGAAGCTTTCTTT	CASSRGQGEAFF
.	TRBV27	TRBD1	TRBJ1-6	TGTGCCGCAGGGGGTGGATATAATTCACCCCTCCACTTT	CAAGGGYNSPLHF
.	TRBV4-2	TRBD2	TRBJ2-2	TGTGCCAGCAGCCAAGATGACGCTAGCGGGGGGGGCAACACCGGGGAGCTGTTTTTT	CASSQDDASGGGNTGELFF
.	TRBV3-1/TRBV3-2	.	TRBJ2-3	TGTGCCAGCAGCCAAGATCTGCGGAAGGCAGATACGCAGTATTTT	CASSQDLRKADTQYF
.	TRBV6-5	.	TRBJ1-2	TGTGCCAGCAGCAGTCAGGGAAACTATGGCTACACCTTC	CASSSQGNYGYTF
.	TRBV20-1	.	TRBJ1-2	TGCAGTGCACATAAGATGGATGGCTACACCTTC	CSAHKMDGYTF
.	TRBV18	TRBD2	TRBJ2-5	TGTGCCAGCTCACCACTTCGCCTAGCGGGGACCGTATCCCAAGAGACCCAGTACTTC	CASSPLRLAGTVSQETQYF
few	TRBV11-2	.	TRBJ2-7	TGTGCCAGCAGCTACACCTACGAGCAGTACTTC	CASSYTYEQYF
.	TRBV10-1	.	TRBJ2-3	TGCGCCAGCAGTGGGGCCGTGGGCACAGATACGCAGTATTTT	CASSGAVGTDTQYF
.	TRBV15	TRBD1	TRBJ1-2	TGTGCCACCAGCAGAGATTTGACAGGGGGCGCTTACGGCTACACCTTC	CATSRDLTGGAYGYTF
.	TRBV24-1	TRBD1	TRBJ1-4	TGTGCCACCAGTGATGGACGGACAGGGGGCGCTGAAAAACTGTTTTTT	CATSDGRTGGAEKLFF
.	TRBV11-2	TRBD1	TRBJ1-2	TGTGCCAGCAGCACCCTACAGGGGGCCCTCTCTAACTATGGCTACACCTTC	CASSTLQGALSNYGYTF
.	TRBV7-8	.	TRBJ2-6	TGTGCCAGCAGCTTAGATGCCAGGGTTTCGTCTGGGGCCAACGTCCTGACTTTC	CASSLDARVSSGANVLTF
.	TRBV15	.	TRBJ2-3	TGTGCCACCAGCAGAGATCTGGCGGGGACCACAGATACGCAGTATTTT	CATSRDLAGTTDTQYF
.	TRBV29-1	TRBD2	TRBJ2-1	TGCAGTCGACGATACCTCGCCGGGACTAGCGGGGAGCCGACCAATGAGCAGTTCTTC	CSRRYLAGTSGEPTNEQFF
.	TRBV5-1	.	TRBJ2-2	TGCGCCAGCAAGCCTCGGACTACGAACACCGGGGAGCTGTTTTTT	CASKPRTTNTGELFF
.	TRBV30	.	TRBJ1-1	TGTGCCTGGAGTGCAGGGGACACTGAAGCTTTCTTT	CAWSAGDTEAFF
.	TRBV6-6	TRBD1	TRBJ2-2	TGTGCCAGCAGCTACAGGGGTTCCACCGGGGAGCTGTTTTTT	CASSYRGSTGELFF
.	TRBV19	TRBD2	TRBJ2-4	TGTGCCAGTAGTGACCGGCGGGGGGGAGGAAACATTCAGTACTTC	CASSDRRGGGNIQYF
.	TRBV3-1/TRBV3-2	.	TRBJ1-1	TGTGCCAGCAGCCTTCCGGGACAGAACACTGAAGCTTTCTTT	CASSLPGQNTEAFF
.	TRBV18	TRBD1	TRBJ2-7	TGTGCCAGCTCCGCCTCGGGACAGGGGGCTTACGAGCAGTACTTC	CASSASGQGAYEQYF
.	TRBV6-5	.	TRBJ1-4	TGTGCTTCAGGGTTTGATGAAAAACTGTTTTTT	CASGFDEKLFF
.	TRBV28	TRBD1	TRBJ1-1	TGTGCCAGCAGTCCACAGAGAGGGGGCGGAACTGAAGCTTTCTTT	CASSPQRGGGTEAFF
.	TRBV6-5	TRBD1	TRBJ1-6	TGTGCCACCTCCGGGACAGGGGGTAATTCACCCCTCCACTTT	CATSGTGGNSPLHF
few	TRBV7-3	.	TRBJ2-5	TGTGCCAGCAGTAAACAGGGACGGTCGGGAGAGACCCAGTACTTC	CASSKQGRSGETQYF
.	TRBV3-1/TRBV3-2	TRBD1	TRBJ2-2	TGTGCCAGCAGGGACAGGGACACCGGGGAGCTGTTTTTT	CASRDRDTGELFF